Listed below are T cell receptor beta chains from one sample, sequenced in a study of early T cells in non-severe SARS-CoV-2 infection. Using its own MiXCR run on the 5' RACE reads, TCRdb lists one record per CDR3 protein. The sample lists 85,000 to 100,000 distinct CDR3 sequences, approximately 17% occurring once. The sequencing input was whole blood. The receptors were sampled from an adult who was a healthcare worker with PCR-confirmed SARS-CoV-2 infection or an uninfected control (not recorded which). Both conserved end residues are part of each CDR3. Each record gives: D gene, clone size, J gene, V gene, CDR3 length, CDR3 protein, CDR3 DNA. D genes are given only for firm matches. Not all rows give a size; the values are once, few, many and, for expanded clones, a class.

TRBD1 few TRBJ2-7 TRBV7-2 15 CASSLARDSSYEQYF TGTGCCAGCAGCTTAGCGAGGGACAGTTCCTACGAGCAGTACTTC
. . TRBJ2-3 TRBV27 16 CASSLPTNLRTDTQYF TGTGCCAGCAGTTTACCCACGAACCTCAGAACAGATACGCAGTATTTT
. . TRBJ2-1 TRBV5-1 15 CASSEGQISYNEQFF TGCGCCAGCAGTGAAGGGCAGATCTCCTACAATGAGCAGTTCTTC
TRBD2 few TRBJ2-1 TRBV7-9 16 CASSPHSGSSYNEQFF TGTGCCAGCAGCCCTCATAGCGGGAGCTCCTACAATGAGCAGTTCTTC
. few TRBJ1-3 TRBV11-2 15 CASSLDLRGGNTIYF TGTGCCAGCAGCTTAGATCTAAGGGGTGGAAACACCATATATTTT
. . TRBJ1-5 TRBV19 17 CASTRTTFGLSNQPQHF TGTGCCAGTACCAGAACTACATTTGGCTTAAGCAATCAGCCCCAGCATTTT
. . TRBJ2-1 TRBV9 17 CASSPGKGQTHYNEQFF TGTGCCAGCAGCCCCGGTAAGGGGCAGACTCATTACAATGAGCAGTTCTTC
TRBD1 . TRBJ2-1 TRBV14 18 CASSQDLGTGVSYNEQFF TGTGCCAGCAGCCAAGATCTGGGGACAGGGGTTTCCTACAATGAGCAGTTCTTC
TRBD2 . TRBJ2-2 TRBV4-3 18 CASSQEGLAGGGTGELFF TGCGCCAGCAGCCAAGAGGGACTAGCGGGAGGTGGCACCGGGGAGCTGTTTTTT
TRBD1 . TRBJ1-5 TRBV6-2/TRBV6-3 17 CASRRAGGTRSNQPQHF TGTGCCAGCAGACGAGCAGGGGGCACGAGAAGCAATCAGCCCCAGCATTTT
. . TRBJ2-1 TRBV7-9 12 CASVSGYNEQFF TGTGCCAGTGTTAGCGGATACAATGAGCAGTTCTTC
TRBD2 few TRBJ2-2 TRBV4-3 17 CASSQARGGSGTGELFF TGCGCCAGCAGCCAAGCAAGAGGCGGGAGTGGCACCGGGGAGCTGTTTTTT
TRBD1 few TRBJ1-5 TRBV18 19 CASSPLPGQGIYSNQPQHF TGTGCCAGCTCACCCCTCCCGGGACAGGGGATTTATAGCAATCAGCCCCAGCATTTT
. few TRBJ2-5 TRBV20-1 12 CSASPPPATQYF TGCAGTGCTAGCCCGCCACCCGCGACCCAGTACTTC
TRBD1 few TRBJ1-6 TRBV2 13 CASSYTGDSPLHF TGTGCCAGCAGTTATACAGGGGATTCACCCCTCCACTTT
. many TRBJ1-6 TRBV20-1 15 CSARGRDPYNSPLHF TGCAGTGCTAGAGGCCGGGACCCCTATAATTCACCCCTCCACTTT
. few TRBJ1-2 TRBV18 13 CASSPRGNDGYTF TGTGCCAGCTCACCACGAGGGAATGATGGCTACACCTTC
TRBD1 . TRBJ2-5 TRBV5-1 14 CASHLGTAQETQYF TGCGCCAGTCATCTTGGGACAGCTCAAGAGACCCAGTACTTC
. few TRBJ2-1 TRBV29-1 14 CSVEEIRDSREQFF TGCAGCGTTGAAGAGATCCGGGACTCAAGAGAGCAGTTCTTC
TRBD2 few TRBJ2-1 TRBV3-1 18 CASSQDLSWLAGGNEQFF TGTGCCAGCAGCCAAGATCTATCTTGGCTAGCGGGAGGCAATGAGCAGTTCTTC
TRBD1 many TRBJ1-2 TRBV2 14 CASTETGSPYGYTF TGTGCCAGCACTGAGACAGGGAGCCCTTATGGCTACACCTTC
TRBD2 . TRBJ2-1 TRBV7-9 15 CASSLGASGSGEQFF TGTGCCAGCAGCTTAGGGGCTAGCGGGAGCGGTGAGCAGTTCTTC
. . TRBJ2-7 TRBV28 14 CASTPGASRYEQYF TGTGCCAGCACTCCAGGGGCTTCTAGATACGAGCAGTACTTC
. few TRBJ1-1 TRBV18 13 CASSPSGNTEAFF TGTGCCAGCTCACCTTCCGGGAACACTGAAGCTTTCTTT
. . TRBJ2-3 TRBV6-1 14 CACRRNLGTDTQYF TGTGCCTGTAGAAGGAACCTCGGCACAGATACGCAGTATTTT
. . TRBJ1-1 TRBV6-2/TRBV6-3 14 CASSYGGEETEAFF TGTGCCAGCAGTTACGGGGGCGAGGAGACTGAAGCTTTCTTT
. . TRBJ1-1 TRBV2 13 CAGLGGDSTEAFF TGTGCCGGGTTGGGAGGGGATTCCACTGAAGCTTTCTTT
. . TRBJ2-7 TRBV5-5 14 CASSLGVGAYEQYF TGTGCCAGCAGCTTGGGAGTAGGGGCCTACGAGCAGTACTTC
. . TRBJ2-3 TRBV29-1 12 CSVEGDTDTQYF TGCAGCGTCGAAGGGGACACAGATACGCAGTATTTT
. few TRBJ2-1 TRBV7-9 13 CASSFPTGHEQFF TGTGCCAGCAGCTTTCCGACAGGTCATGAGCAGTTCTTC
TRBD1 . TRBJ1-5 TRBV30 17 CAWSDRTGLAFNQPQHF TGTGCCTGGAGTGACCGGACAGGACTCGCCTTCAATCAGCCCCAGCATTTT
. many TRBJ2-7 TRBV27 13 CASSLGQMYEQYF TGTGCCAGCAGTTTAGGTCAGATGTACGAGCAGTACTTC
. few TRBJ2-3 TRBV5-5 13 CASSLWGADTQYF TGTGCCAGCAGCTTGTGGGGAGCAGATACGCAGTATTTT
. many TRBJ2-7 TRBV9 12 CASGGLTPEQYF TGTGCCAGTGGGGGCCTGACTCCCGAGCAGTACTTC
. many TRBJ1-2 TRBV28 14 CASSFPVRDYGYTF TGTGCCAGCAGTTTCCCGGTCAGGGATTATGGCTACACCTTC
. . TRBJ1-1 TRBV6-2/TRBV6-3 14 CASKKDRRNTEAFF TGTGCCAGCAAGAAAGACCGGCGGAACACTGAAGCTTTCTTT
. . TRBJ1-3 TRBV19 14 CASTGTKAGNTIYF TGTGCCAGTACCGGCACTAAGGCTGGAAACACCATATATTTT
. few TRBJ2-7 TRBV7-2 13 CASSLVQAYEQYF TGTGCCAGCAGCTTGGTACAGGCCTACGAGCAGTACTTC
. few TRBJ1-1 TRBV7-2 13 CASSKTGIGEAFF TGTGCCAGCAGTAAAACGGGGATCGGTGAAGCTTTCTTT
. . TRBJ1-4 TRBV18 14 CASSGTDPNEKLFF TGTGCCAGCTCCGGGACGGACCCTAATGAAAAACTGTTTTTT
. many TRBJ2-7 TRBV20-1 17 CSARDPGKDRASYEQYF TGCAGTGCTAGAGACCCTGGTAAAGACAGAGCTTCCTACGAGCAGTACTTC
. . TRBJ2-1 TRBV18 15 CASSPPPTAYNEQFF TGTGCCAGCTCACCACCCCCAACAGCCTACAATGAGCAGTTCTTC
. . TRBJ2-3 TRBV30 12 CAWSVGADTQYF TGTGCCTGGAGTGTAGGCGCAGATACGCAGTATTTT
. . TRBJ2-2 TRBV2 13 CASRGEDTGELFF TGTGCCAGCAGGGGAGAAGACACCGGGGAGCTGTTTTTT
. . TRBJ2-1 TRBV11-2 20 CASNSLPLGGQLNSYNEQFF TGTGCCAGCAACTCTCTTCCCTTGGGGGGGCAACTAAACTCCTACAATGAGCAGTTCTTC
. few TRBJ2-3 TRBV27 17 CASSLNSLGVGLDTQYF TGTGCCAGCAGTTTAAATTCGTTGGGGGTAGGCTTAGATACGCAGTATTTT
TRBD2 few TRBJ2-5 TRBV11-2 16 CASSLVASGFQETQYF TGTGCCAGCAGCTTAGTGGCTAGCGGTTTCCAAGAGACCCAGTACTTC
. . TRBJ2-3 TRBV9 14 CASSVRDSTDTQYF TGTGCCAGCAGCGTCCGGGACAGCACAGATACGCAGTATTTT